This T cell receptor (beta chain) came from a study of OX40 agonist ivuxolimab in advanced cancers. As for the study in general: Patients receiving dose escalation had hepatocellular carcinoma, melanoma, renal cell or head and neck cancer. Study findings and constraints: Clonal expansion by week 6 occurred in CD4+ and CD8+ blood T cells (at 0.1 to 3.0 mg/kg). Normalized T-cell clonal expansion was also low in some nonresponders. Fewer expanded clones were found on average in CD4+ than in CD8+ T cells.

Worth noting for this clone: Its specificity is unknown.

TCRdb's copy holds only in-frame clones and misses some; the assay was immunoSEQ multiplex PCR. Altogether around 40,000 clones are present, about 80% being singletons, with the ten largest covering over 14%. This sequence originates from an adult with an advanced solid tumor such as melanoma, head and neck, liver or kidney cancer. Here the sequenced sample was CD4+ or CD8+ T cells sorted from blood, taken in a trial of the OX40 agonist ivuxolimab.

The CDR3 DNA follows: TGTGCCAGCAGCGTAGGAGCTAGCGGGGGATACGAGCAGTACTTC. As protein: CASSVGASGGYEQYF. The genes are TRBV9 and TRBJ2-7, with 10 bases lining up with TRBD2. The V segment lost 0 bases and the J segment 4 bases; nucleotides outside the gene matches: 4. The CDR3 spans 15 residues. Germline CDR1 reads SGDLS; CDR2 reads YYNGEE.